The present T cell receptor (beta chain) was sequenced within a study of identical twins. Study-wide points: Beta out-of-frame sequences showed weaker excess sharing between twins. Modeled out-of-frame TCR alpha sharing in monozygotic twins fell below observed levels.

This clonotype was found a few times. Antigen specificity is unknown. Trimming took off 0 bases at V and 3 bases at J, with 9 bases between the two ends. This CDR3 contains 14 residues. Germline CDR1 LGHDT, CDR2 YNNKEL (reference sequence). TCRdb reanalysed the 5' RACE reads using MiXCR and keeps one entry per CDR3 protein. The sample has 650,000 to 800,000 distinct CDR3 sequences, over 8.5% seen once. These same data were also listed under a study on yellow fever vaccine responses in identical twins.

This receptor was obtained from a woman aged 18-29 years in good health. V and J are TRBV3-1 and TRBJ2-7; no clear D gene. The sample consisted of PBMCs. The CDR3 sequence is CASSQDAVLYEQYF. In nucleotides, the CDR3 is TGTGCCAGCAGCCAAGATGCAGTCCTCTACGAGCAGTACTTC.